The 14 T cell receptor beta chains presented below share a single source sample, sequenced in a study of blood T cell repertoires in COVID-19. Data came from immunoSEQ multiplex PCR; TCRdb stores just in-frame clones and leaves some out. The data contain roughly 200,000 clones, about 90% of them singletons. Sequenced material: peripheral blood. The origin of the receptors is a woman between 18 and 29 years old who had recovered from COVID-19.

The V call is TRBV6-5, the J call TRBJ2-2; D is possibly TRBD1 (6 bases). CDR3 length: 14 residues. The germline CDR1 and CDR2 sequences are MNHEY and SVGAGI. V lost 10 bases, J lost 6 bases, and 18 bases lay in between. The CDR3 here is CATCVEWGPGELFF. Written as DNA, the CDR3 is TGTGCCACCTGTGTAGAGTGGGGGCCCGGGGAGCTGTTTTTT.

The chain combines TRBV7-7 with TRBJ1-2; TRBD1 matches 7 bases. Germline V CDR1 and CDR2: SSHAT, FNYEAQ (reference sequence). The CDR3 has 16 residues. J gave up 8 bases and V 0 bases, and 12 bases lay outside the gene matches. The CDR3: CASSLALDRWDRGYTF. CDR3 nucleotides: TGTGCCAGCAGCTTAGCGCTGGACAGGTGGGATAGAGGCTACACCTTC.

This sequence joins TRBV27 and TRBJ1-5, with D possibly matching TRBD1 (5 bases). Germline assignment: CDR1 MNHEY and CDR2 SMNVEV (reference sequence). The V and J ends lost 0 bases and 3 bases respectively, with 12 bases between them. This CDR3 is built from 16 residues. The CDR3 nucleotides are TGTGCCAGCAGTTTATCAAGCGGGGCAGTCAATCAGCCCCAGCATTTT. Protein: CASSLSSGAVNQPQHF.

The V call is TRBV7-8, the J call TRBJ2-3; 10 bases agree with TRBD2. CDR1 and CDR2 (germline): SGHVS, FQNEAQ. Trimming removed 3 bases from V and 1 base from J; junction bases left unmatched: 7. The CDR3 consists of 17 residues. CDR3 nucleotides: TGTGCCAGCAGCTTGTGGACTAGCGGTCTTGGCACAGATACGCAGTATTTT. Protein product: CASSLWTSGLGTDTQYF.

The rearrangement joins TRBV18 to TRBJ2-5; D not resolved. Germline loops: CDR1 KGHSH, CDR2 LQKENI. The CDR3 extends over 18 amino acids. Trimming removed 0 bases from V and 5 bases from J, with 22 bases in between. The CDR3 DNA follows: TGTGCCAGCTCACCACCGGCCCTTACGTCGAGGATTGGGGAGACCCAGTACTTC. This sequence encodes CASSPPALTSRIGETQYF.

The CDR3 DNA sequence: TGTGCCAGCAGCTTCCGGACTAGAAACAATGAGCAGTTCTTC. The encoded protein is CASSFRTRNNEQFF. J is TRBJ2-1 and V is TRBV7-8, with TRBD2 matching 7 bases. The CDR3 runs 14 residues. The junction had 4 bases not matched to a gene; V was cut back by 3 bases and J by 5 bases. CDR1 and CDR2 (germline): SGHVS, FQNEAQ.

The V gene is TRBV19, the J gene TRBJ1-2; D might be TRBD1 (6 bases). There are 14 residues in the CDR3. Germline assignment: CDR1 LNHDA and CDR2 SQIVND (reference sequence). Trimming stripped 3 bases from V and 5 bases from J, with 13 bases between. CDR3 nucleotides: TGTGCCAGTAGTATTGAGGTCAGGGGATATGGCTACACCTTC. It specifies CASSIEVRGYGYTF. Together with reference TRBV19 and TRBJ1-2, the CDR3 gives the full variable domain: DGGITQSPKYLFRKEGQNVTLSCEQNLNHDAMYWYRQDPGQGLRLIYYSQIVNDFQKGDIAEGYSVSREKKESFPLTVTSAQKNPTAFYLCASSIEVRGYGYTFGSGTRLTVV.

The chain uses TRBV10-1 and TRBJ2-7; D perhaps matches TRBD2 (5 bases). Germline-derived CDR1 and CDR2 are WNHNN and SYGVQD (reference sequence). V gave up 4 bases and J gave up 3 bases, with 13 bases separating them. The CDR3 has 14 amino acids. CDR3 protein: CASSGEGRHYEQYF. The CDR3 nucleotides read TGCGCCAGCAGTGGCGAGGGCCGTCACTACGAGCAGTACTTC.

This rearrangement joins TRBV7-9 to TRBJ1-3, with 10 bases lining up with TRBD1. CDR3 size: 19 residues. Germline V gene lookup returns CDR1 SEHNR and CDR2 FQNEAQ (reference sequence). V lost 2 bases, J lost 1 base, and 11 bases stayed unmatched. The CDR3 loop reads CASSLPPGTGALSGNTIYF. The CDR3 DNA follows: TGTGCCAGCAGCTTACCTCCCGGGACAGGGGCGTTATCTGGAAACACCATATATTTT.

The chain employs TRBV6-5 and TRBJ1-2, with a tentative D call TRBD1 (5 bases). Germline CDR1 reads MNHEY; CDR2 reads SVGAGI. Trimming left V 6 bases short and J 0 bases short, with 11 bases between. CDR3 size: 14 residues. This CDR3 reads CASRRDVANYGYTF. In DNA, the CDR3 is TGTGCCAGCAGGCGGGACGTAGCTAACTATGGCTACACCTTC.

The chain couples TRBV5-6 to TRBJ2-7, with D possibly TRBD1 on 6 matching bases. The CDR3 runs 16 residues. Germline V CDR1 and CDR2: SGHDT, YYEEEE. Trimming removed 1 base from V and 2 bases from J, with 16 bases in between. The CDR3 DNA reads TGTGCCAGCAGCTTGATGTCGAGACAGGCTCCCTACGAGCAGTACTTC. Protein sequence: CASSLMSRQAPYEQYF.

The genes are TRBV15 and TRBJ1-1; TRBD1 agrees at 7 bases. The germline V gene has CDR1 LNHNV and CDR2 YYDKDF (reference sequence). V lost 6 bases to trimming and J lost 6 bases; unmatched junction nucleotides: 7. The CDR3 runs to 13 residues. CDR3 DNA: TGTGCCACCAGATCCAGACAGGGACCTGAAGCTTTCTTT. Its translation is CATRSRQGPEAFF.

This rearrangement joins TRBV5-4 to TRBJ2-2; D is possibly TRBD2 (7 bases). In germline, CDR1 is SGHNT, CDR2 YYREEE (reference sequence). V was trimmed by 5 bases and J by 6 bases, leaving 14 bases between them. The CDR3 is 14 amino acids. CDR3 in amino acids: CASRQWGGPGELFF. The CDR3 DNA reads TGTGCCAGCAGACAATGGGGGGGCCCCGGGGAGCTGTTTTTT.

The chain carries TRBV6-1 and TRBJ1-2; D unresolved. V lost 3 bases and J 2 bases, leaving 16 bases between the germline ends. From germline, CDR1 is MNHNS and CDR2 SASEGT. The CDR3 sequence is 16 residues long. Here the CDR3 DNA reads TGTGCCAGCAGTGATCTATCCGGGAAAGGGAACTATGGCTACACCTTC. It specifies CASSDLSGKGNYGYTF.